This entry lists 19 T cell receptor beta chains sequenced from one sample in a study of blood T cells in healthy people across ages. Primed by a sample-barcoded 5' primer and a J-beta primer mix, a second PCR proceeded for 7 to 11 cycles. TCRdb reprocessed the 5' RACE reads with MiXCR, giving one entry per CDR3 protein. The profile shows approximately 2,000,000 distinct CDR3 sequences, 39% of them singletons. Sequenced input: blood. All receptors derive from a human donor in good health.

This clonotype was recorded once. The junction differs from germline at one of its ends, possibly a read error. This chain links TRBV29-1 with TRBJ1-4; 7 nucleotides align to TRBD1. Germline V lookup: CDR1 SQVTM, CDR2 ANQGSEA. The CDR3 has 12 residues. In nucleotides, the CDR3 is TGCAGCGTTGGGGACAGCAATGAAAAACGGTTTTTT. Its translation: CSVGDSNEKRFF.

CDR3: CASGPTGGGANVLTF. CDR3 coding DNA: TGTGCCAGCGGCCCCACAGGAGGTGGGGCCAACGTCCTGACTTTC. The chain combines TRBV7-3 with TRBJ2-6; perhaps D is TRBD1 or TRBD2 (5 bases each). The length of the CDR3 is 15 residues. V lost 8 bases and J 3 bases, leaving 14 bases between the germline ends. Per germline, CDR1 SGHTA and CDR2 FQGTGA.

DNA of the CDR3: TGTGCCAGCAGCGTAGAAGGTGGGGGTTCAGATACGCAGTATTTT. This encodes CASSVEGGGSDTQYF. The chain carries TRBV9 and TRBJ2-3; D is tentatively TRBD1 or TRBD2 (5 bases each). Germline V lookup: CDR1 SGDLS, CDR2 YYNGEE. V was cut by 0 bases and J by 4 bases, with 12 bases left in between. The CDR3 length is 15 residues.

This clonotype was seen more than once but under ten times. The CDR3 here is CASSFVTGGIHKQFF. The CDR3 nucleotides are TGTGCCAGCAGTTTTGTGACAGGGGGAATCCATAAGCAGTTCTTC. The chain links TRBV28 to TRBJ2-1; the match to TRBD1 covers 9 bases. The V and J ends lost 3 bases and 11 bases, in that order; junction bases with no gene match: 11. The CDR3 sequence is 15 residues long. CDR1 MDHEN and CDR2 SYDVKM come from the germline V gene.

Note on this clonotype: This clone may be a read error of a much larger clone one base away. V and J are TRBV6-5 and TRBJ2-3, with 7 bases matching TRBD2. V was pared by 0 bases and J by 2 bases, with 11 bases of the junction left unmatched. CDR3 length equals 18 residues. Germline V gene lookup returns CDR1 MNHEY and CDR2 SVGAGI. The CDR3 loop reads CASSYSISGGGNTDTQYF. CDR3 DNA: TGTGCCAGCAGTTACTCGATCTCTGGCGGGGGAAACACAGATACGCAGTATTTT.

This rearrangement joins TRBV12-3 or TRBV12-4 to TRBJ1-1; TRBD1 aligns across 8 bases. Trimming took 7 bases from V and 6 from J; bases not matched to a gene: 10. This CDR3 contains 14 residues. CDR3 sequence: CASTADRDTPEAFF. In DNA form, the CDR3 reads TGTGCCAGCACCGCGGACAGGGATACCCCTGAAGCTTTCTTT.

This clonotype has only a few counts. The chain couples TRBV15 to TRBJ2-7, with D perhaps matching TRBD1 (5 bases). Germline V lookup: CDR1 LNHNV, CDR2 YYDKDF (reference sequence). V gave up 0 bases and J gave up 6 bases, with 15 bases separating them. The CDR3 is made up of 15 amino acids. The CDR3 sequence is CATSRERLLRGEQYF. Written as DNA, the CDR3 is TGTGCCACCAGCAGAGAAAGGCTACTTAGGGGCGAGCAGTACTTC.

This rearrangement joins TRBV5-5 to TRBJ2-7; tentatively, D is TRBD1 (5 bases). CDR3 size: 14 residues. CDR1 and CDR2 (germline): SGHKS, YYEKEE (reference sequence). V was shortened by 1 base and J by 5 bases, with 13 bases between the two germline ends. CDR3 sequence reads: CASSLFRAVNEQYF. The CDR3 bases are TGTGCCAGCAGCTTGTTCAGGGCAGTAAACGAGCAGTACTTC.

In its sample, this clonotype was seen a few times. The chain couples TRBV7-6 to TRBJ2-1, with D possibly being TRBD2 (6 bases). Germline values: CDR1 SGHVS, CDR2 FNYEAQ. V was pared by 4 bases and J by 10 bases, with 23 bases between. There are 16 residues in the CDR3. The CDR3 region is CASSSLGDFTVREQFF. DNA of the CDR3: TGTGCCAGCAGCTCCCTTGGGGACTTCACCGTTCGGGAGCAGTTCTTC.

The chain uses TRBV6-2 or TRBV6-3 and TRBJ2-2, with TRBD1 identical over 11 bases. CDR1 is MNHEY and CDR2 is SVGEGT in the germline V gene. The CDR3 extends over 19 amino acids. The J segment lost 2 bases and the V segment lost 6 bases, leaving 14 bases of the junction unmatched. The CDR3 coding sequence is TGTGCCAGCAGCCGTCCCCTGGGGACAGGGGGAAGAAACACCGGGGAGCTGTTTTTT. It is translated as CASSRPLGTGGRNTGELFF.

CDR3 sequence reads: CASSARGQQETQYF. The CDR3 nucleotides read TGTGCCAGCAGCGCCAGGGGACAGCAAGAGACCCAGTACTTC. This chain links TRBV9 with TRBJ2-5; 7 bases map to TRBD1. Looked up from germline, CDR1 is SGDLS and CDR2 is YYNGEE. V lost 3 bases and J lost 2; bases outside the gene matches: 4. The CDR3 has 14 residues. The full variable domain, with the rest looked up from reference TRBV9 and TRBJ2-5, is DSGVTQTPKHLITATGQRVTLRCSPRSGDLSVYWYQQSLDQGLQFLIQYYNGEERAKGNILERFSAQQFPDLHSELNLSSLELGDSALYFCASSARGQQETQYFGPGTRLLVL.

This clonotype was seen a handful of times. V usage is TRBV4-2 and J usage is TRBJ2-4; D is ambiguous. Matching the DNA end better, TRBJ2-7 makes the J call doubtful. The germline V gene has CDR1 LGHNA and CDR2 YNFKEQ. The CDR3 consists of 14 residues. The CDR3 loop reads CASSQGDGTYEQYF. The CDR3 DNA reads TGTGCCAGCAGCCAAGGCGACGGAACCTACGAGCAGTACTTC.

J is TRBJ2-3 and V is TRBV20-1; TRBD1 is a possible D gene (5 bases). Trimming shortened V by 6 bases and J by 3 bases, and 19 bases separated the two germline ends. CDR1 and CDR2 from the germline V gene are DFQATT and SNEGSKA (reference sequence). The CDR3 extends over 15 amino acids. DNA for the CDR3: TGCAGTGCCGAGGTGACAGAATTCCAAACAGATACGCAGTATTTT. Protein sequence: CSAEVTEFQTDTQYF.

CDR3 loop: CASSPPGQKYEQYF. CDR3 bases: TGCGCCAGCAGCCCGCCGGGACAGAAATACGAGCAGTACTTC. The chain is built from TRBV5-1 and TRBJ2-7; TRBD1 matches at 7 bases. The CDR3 is made up of 14 amino acids. Per the germline V gene, CDR1 is SGHRS and CDR2 is YFSETQ. The trim removed 4 bases at V and 4 bases at J, leaving 8 bases unmatched.

J is TRBJ2-5 and V is TRBV11-1; tentatively, D is TRBD1 (6 bases). The length of the CDR3 is 14 residues. V lost 5 bases to trimming and J lost 5 bases, with 15 bases between them. Germline values: CDR1 SGHAT, CDR2 FQDESV (reference sequence). In DNA form, the CDR3 reads TGTGCCAGCAGCCGAACAGGGCTCAGGGAGACCCAGTACTTC. It specifies CASSRTGLRETQYF.

The chain combines TRBV6-4 with TRBJ2-1, with TRBD2 matching 10 bases. Trimming removed 3 bases from V and 6 bases from J; junction bases left unmatched: 5. CDR1 MRHNA and CDR2 SNTAGT come from the germline V gene. The CDR3 consists of 15 residues. The chain's CDR3 is CASSESGGAFNEQFF. CDR3 DNA sequence: TGTGCCAGCAGTGAAAGCGGGGGGGCTTTCAATGAGCAGTTCTTC.

J is TRBJ2-7 and V is TRBV10-3, with 9 bases lining up with TRBD2. The germline V gene encodes CDR1 ENHRY and CDR2 SYGVKD. The CDR3 loop spans 14 amino acids. The V gene end was trimmed by 6 bases and the J gene end by 2 bases; junction bases not matched to a gene: 5. This CDR3 is CAIRPVAGAYEQYF. The DNA of the CDR3 is TGTGCCATCAGGCCGGTAGCGGGAGCCTACGAGCAGTACTTC.

The count of this clonotype is one. The chain combines TRBV6-5 with TRBJ2-3, with no clear D. V gave up 6 bases and J gave up 4 bases, with 8 bases separating them. The V gene's germline CDR1 is MNHEY and CDR2 SVGAGI. The CDR3 runs to 12 residues. The CDR3 nucleotides are TGTGCCAGCAGCCCCAAGCCAGATACGCAGTATTTT. Amino acid sequence: CASSPKPDTQYF.

This clonotype has just a few counts. This chain joins TRBV7-9 and TRBJ1-4; D is uncertain. The V gene's germline CDR1 is SEHNR and CDR2 FQNEAQ (reference sequence). V lost 2 bases and J lost 5, with 12 bases in between. The length of the CDR3 is 15 residues. The chain's CDR3 is CASSLSEEANEKLFF. For the CDR3, the DNA is TGTGCCAGCAGCTTATCGGAAGAGGCCAATGAAAAACTGTTTTTT.